One and the same sample provided the 29 T cell receptor beta chains below, sequenced in a study of T cells in localized non-small cell lung cancer. Here immunoSEQ multiplex PCR was the method, and the copy in TCRdb shows in-frame clones only, minus some. The sample has about 20,000 clones, around 86% seen once. The sequencing used PBMCs, collected before any cancer treatment. Receptors were obtained from a man between 40 and 69 years old with stage II squamous cell lung carcinoma.

The chain has TRBV6-6 and TRBJ2-2; 12 nucleotides align to TRBD2. The germline CDR1 and CDR2 sequences are MNHNY and SVGAGI (reference sequence). The CDR3 loop spans 15 amino acids. V was pared by 7 bases and J by 6 bases, with 6 bases of the junction left unmatched. CDR3 DNA sequence: TGTGCCAGCATTCTAGCGGGGGGGTATGCCGGGGAGCTGTTTTTT. Encoded protein: CASILAGGYAGELFF.

The chain combines TRBV9 with TRBJ2-7, with unresolved D. V was clipped by 0 bases and J by 6 bases, with 10 bases between them. The germline V gene has CDR1 SGDLS and CDR2 YYNGEE. There are 13 residues in the CDR3. CDR3 amino acids: CASSVVLEGEQYF. The CDR3 nucleotides are TGTGCCAGCAGCGTAGTTCTCGAAGGCGAGCAGTACTTC. Supplemented by reference TRBV9 and TRBJ2-7, the full variable domain reads DSGVTQTPKHLITATGQRVTLRCSPRSGDLSVYWYQQSLDQGLQFLIQYYNGEERAKGNILERFSAQQFPDLHSELNLSSLELGDSALYFCASSVVLEGEQYFGPGTRLTVT.

The genes are TRBV2 and TRBJ2-7; D possibly corresponds to TRBD1 (5 bases). The CDR3 length is 14 residues. V was shortened by 6 bases and J by 0 bases, with 12 bases between the two germline ends. Germline CDR1 reads SNHLY; CDR2 reads FYNNEI. CDR3 sequence (DNA): TGTGCCAGCAGCTTCGACAGAAGCTCCTACGAGCAGTACTTC. Amino acid sequence: CASSFDRSSYEQYF.

This CDR3 is CASSSSGTDTQYF. The CDR3 DNA reads TGTGCCAGCAGTTCCTCGGGCACAGATACGCAGTATTTT. The rearrangement uses TRBV6-6 and TRBJ2-3; D gene ambiguous. The V end lost 4 bases, the J end lost 1 base, and 6 bases lay between the germline ends. In germline, CDR1 is MNHNY, CDR2 SVGAGI (reference sequence). This CDR3 comprises 13 residues.

This clone was seen a few times. One junction end does not reproduce the germline sequence, and a read error may be involved. The J gene is TRBJ1-2, the V gene TRBV19; a weak D match, TRBD1 (5 bases). CDR1 is LNHDA, CDR2 SQIVND, per germline (reference sequence). The CDR3 is 11 residues long. CDR3 bases: TGTGCCAGTAGGAGGGGTAGCGGCTCCCACTTC. It specifies CASRRGSGSHF.

The chain recombines TRBV6-6 with TRBJ1-1, with a tentative D call TRBD1 (6 bases). The germline CDR1 and CDR2 sequences are MNHNY and SVGAGI (reference sequence). This CDR3 contains 14 residues. Trimming left V 6 bases short and J 7 bases short, with 18 bases between. The CDR3 reads CASRYEQGPYEAFF. The CDR3 DNA sequence: TGTGCCAGCAGGTACGAGCAGGGGCCATATGAAGCTTTCTTT.

The chain couples TRBV10-3 to TRBJ1-2, with 7 bases fitting TRBD1. The CDR3 is 16 residues long. Germline loops: CDR1 ENHRY, CDR2 SYGVKD. Trimming cost V 6 bases and J 2 bases; bases outside gene matches: 12. As DNA, the CDR3 is TGTGCCATCAGAGGAATGAGGCAGGGGGTAAACTATGGCTACACCTTC. Its protein is CAIRGMRQGVNYGYTF.

The rearrangement uses TRBV6-5 and TRBJ2-2; D uncertain. The V end lost 5 bases, the J end lost 4 bases, and 8 bases lay between the germline ends. The CDR3 is made up of 13 amino acids. Germline CDR1 reads MNHEY; CDR2 reads SVGAGI. Here the CDR3 reads CASSPIITGELFF. The CDR3 DNA follows: TGTGCCAGCAGTCCGATCATCACCGGGGAGCTGTTTTTT.

The rearrangement joins TRBV7-1 to TRBJ2-1; D not certain. TRBV7-1 is an ORF for which the function is uncertain. The germline V and J ends were trimmed by 4 bases and 8 bases, with 9 bases remaining between them. The CDR3 spans 12 residues. The CDR3 is CASSLADYEQFF. CDR3 bases: TGTGCCAGCAGCTTAGCCGACTATGAGCAGTTCTTC.

The V and J genes are TRBV2 and TRBJ2-1, with D possibly called TRBD1 or TRBD2 (6 bases each). The germline CDR1 and CDR2 sequences are SNHLY and FYNNEI. The CDR3 has 16 amino acids. Between the trimmed V and J ends, which lost 3 bases and 7 bases, there was a span of 19 bases. This CDR3 is CASSEDNRGVWNEQFF. CDR3 in DNA: TGTGCCAGCAGTGAGGATAATAGGGGGGTTTGGAATGAGCAGTTCTTC.

V gene TRBV30 combines with J gene TRBJ2-1; perhaps TRBD2 as D (5 bases). Germline V CDR1 and CDR2: GTSNPN, SVGIG (reference sequence). The CDR3 runs 15 residues. V lost 3 bases to trimming and J lost 10 bases, with 22 bases between them. This CDR3 reads CAWRPGNRRGGEQFF. CDR3 DNA: TGTGCCTGGAGACCCGGGAACAGAAGAGGTGGGGAGCAGTTCTTC.

The chain has TRBV27 and TRBJ2-1; 7 bases fit TRBD1. Germline lookup yields CDR1 MNHEY and CDR2 SMNVEV (reference sequence). The CDR3 is 16 amino acids. Losses at the gene ends were 2 bases for V and 9 bases for J; bases not matched to a gene: 13. The CDR3 loop is CASSLDTGVKLGEQFF. CDR3 DNA sequence: TGTGCCAGCAGTTTAGATACAGGGGTGAAGTTGGGTGAGCAGTTCTTC.

The rearrangement uses TRBV18 and TRBJ2-1, with 8 positions matching TRBD1. The CDR3 is made up of 13 amino acids. With V trimmed by 4 bases and J by 9 bases, 5 bases remained unmatched. CDR1 is KGHSH and CDR2 is LQKENI in the germline V gene. The CDR3, as DNA: TGTGCCAGCTCACTCCCACAGGGGGGTGAGCAGTTCTTC. Encoded protein: CASSLPQGGEQFF.

The chain recombines TRBV6-1 with TRBJ2-2, with 8 bases matching TRBD1. CDR1 is MNHNS, CDR2 SASEGT, per germline. J gave up 5 bases and V 4 bases, and 9 bases lay outside the gene matches. This CDR3 region has 16 residues. DNA of the CDR3: TGTGCCAGCAGTGGACAGGGGATGGGGGTAACCGGGGAGCTGTTTTTT. Translated, it gives CASSGQGMGVTGELFF.

The rearrangement links TRBV19 to TRBJ1-2; D uncertain. V dropped 7 bases and J dropped 8 bases, with 20 bases sitting between them. The CDR3 extends over 14 amino acids. Germline V gene data show CDR1 as LNHDA and CDR2 as SQIVND (reference sequence). The CDR3 loop is CASTQPSRRSGYTF. CDR3 sequence (DNA): TGTGCCAGTACCCAACCTAGCCGTCGGTCCGGCTACACCTTC.

The chain employs TRBV5-1 and TRBJ2-1; a possible D gene is TRBD1 (6 bases). CDR1 is SGHRS, CDR2 YFSETQ, per germline. Trimming pared 7 bases from V and 3 bases from J, leaving 14 bases between. The CDR3 runs 14 residues. This chain's CDR3 is CASGIRGDYNEQFF. The CDR3 DNA is TGCGCCAGCGGTATCAGGGGCGACTACAATGAGCAGTTCTTC.

The chain uses TRBV28 and TRBJ1-5, with TRBD1 matching 7 bases. The V gene end was trimmed by 7 bases and the J gene end by 2 bases; junction bases not matched to a gene: 17. CDR3 size: 18 residues. Germline V lookup: CDR1 MDHEN, CDR2 SYDVKM. The CDR3, as DNA: TGTGCCAGCATCCGGGCAGGGGGTTTAATAGGGGGCAATCAGCCCCAGCATTTT. It specifies CASIRAGGLIGGNQPQHF.

The chain has TRBV7-9 and TRBJ2-5; D is uncertain. Germline values: CDR1 SEHNR, CDR2 FQNEAQ (reference sequence). The V gene lost 3 bases and the J gene lost 1 base, with 0 bases spanning the gap. There are 11 residues in the CDR3. Written as DNA, the CDR3 is TGTGCCAGCAGCTTCCAAGAGACCCAGTACTTC. Translated, it gives CASSFQETQYF.

The V call is TRBV5-1, the J call TRBJ2-3, with TRBD1 as a possible D gene (6 bases). Germline CDR1 is SGHRS and CDR2 is YFSETQ. This CDR3 is built from 13 residues. The V and J ends lost 5 bases and 3 bases respectively, with 10 bases between them. CDR3 sequence: CASRRDITDTQYF. Written as DNA, the CDR3 is TGCGCCAGCAGACGGGACATTACAGATACGCAGTATTTT.

The CDR3 loop is CASSPDILTEAFF. CDR3 coding DNA: TGTGCCAGTAGCCCAGACATCCTCACTGAAGCTTTCTTT. This chain uses TRBV19 with TRBJ1-1, with D uncertain. The CDR3 covers 13 residues. The V end lost 6 bases, the J end lost 4 bases, and 12 bases lay between the germline ends. Germline V gene lookup returns CDR1 LNHDA and CDR2 SQIVND (reference sequence).

This sequence joins TRBV19 and TRBJ2-5; 10 bases fit TRBD1. V was pared by 4 bases and J by 4 bases, with 6 bases of the junction left unmatched. This CDR3 contains 15 residues. From germline, CDR1 is LNHDA and CDR2 SQIVND (reference sequence). The CDR3 protein is CASSRRDRGRETQYF. The DNA of the CDR3 is TGTGCCAGTAGTAGAAGGGACAGGGGCCGAGAGACCCAGTACTTC.

V is TRBV19 and J is TRBJ1-3; D is undetermined. Germline V lookup: CDR1 LNHDA, CDR2 SQIVND (reference sequence). CDR3 length: 12 amino acids. The V end was cut by 3 bases, the J end by 3 bases, with 3 bases between. The CDR3 DNA reads as TGTGCCAGTAGTATCCTTGGAAACACCATATATTTT. Translation: CASSILGNTIYF.

As to this clone: The junction and the germline gene differ at one end; a read error may be behind it. The chain links TRBV29-1 to TRBJ2-2, with D maybe TRBD2 (5 bases). Germline V gene sequence: CDR1 SQVTM, CDR2 ANQGSEA. The CDR3 is 12 amino acids. CDR3 bases: TGTGTAAGTGGAGGCGGCGCCGGGGAGCTGTTTTTT. Its protein is CVSGGGAGELFF.

This chain connects TRBV29-1 to TRBJ1-1; TRBD1 matches 11 bases. This CDR3 has 14 amino acids. Germline V CDR1 and CDR2: SQVTM, ANQGSEA. Trimming removed 6 bases from V and 3 bases from J; junction bases left unmatched: 6. The CDR3 DNA is TGCAGCGTCCTAGGGACAGGGGGGGACACTGAAGCTTTCTTT. It codes for CSVLGTGGDTEAFF. Drawing the rest from reference TRBV29-1 and TRBJ1-1, the complete variable domain is SAVISQKPSRDICQRGTSLTIQCQVDSQVTMMFWYRQQPGQSLTLIATANQGSEATYESGFVIDKFPISRPNLTFSTLTVSNMSPEDSSIYLCSVLGTGGDTEAFFGQGTRLTVV.

The chain has TRBV9 and TRBJ1-1, with 7 bases matching TRBD1. Germline assignment: CDR1 SGDLS and CDR2 YYNGEE. This CDR3 region has 12 residues. Trimming cost V 7 bases and J 4 bases; bases outside gene matches: 4. The CDR3 bases are TGTGCCAGCCAGGGGGGCGGCACTGAAGCTTTCTTT. Protein: CASQGGGTEAFF. The full variable domain, completed using reference TRBV9 and TRBJ1-1, is DSGVTQTPKHLITATGQRVTLRCSPRSGDLSVYWYQQSLDQGLQFLIQYYNGEERAKGNILERFSAQQFPDLHSELNLSSLELGDSALYFCASQGGGTEAFFGQGTRLTVV.

The CDR3 loop reads CASSVAGQAPGEKLFF. CDR3 DNA sequence: TGTGCCAGCAGCGTAGCGGGTCAGGCGCCGGGAGAAAAACTGTTTTTT. This chain joins TRBV9 and TRBJ1-4; D remains unclear. Germline values: CDR1 SGDLS, CDR2 YYNGEE. The V end lost 0 bases, the J end lost 8 bases, and 17 bases lay between the germline ends. The length of the CDR3 is 16 residues.

The CDR3 protein is CASSSDSGFYGYTF. CDR3 bases: TGTGCCAGCAGCTCCGATTCAGGGTTCTATGGCTACACCTTC. J is TRBJ1-2 and V is TRBV7-9, with D perhaps TRBD1 (5 bases). Between the trimmed V and J ends, which lost 4 bases and 4 bases, there was a span of 13 bases. This CDR3 spans 14 amino acids. Germline CDR1 and CDR2: SEHNR and FQNEAQ (reference sequence).

In its sample, this clone was seen once. The V and J genes are TRBV4-2 and TRBJ1-5; D gene unclear. Germline CDR1 reads LGHNA; CDR2 reads YNFKEQ. The CDR3 spans 14 residues. Trimming left V 4 bases short and J 2 bases short, with 9 bases between. The CDR3 sequence is CASSLNIGNQPQHF. In nucleotides, the CDR3 is TGTGCCAGCAGCCTCAATATCGGCAATCAGCCCCAGCATTTT.

This rearrangement joins TRBV10-2 to TRBJ1-6; D not certain. V was trimmed by 1 base and J by 8 bases, leaving 18 bases between them. Germline CDR1 and CDR2: WSHSY and SAAADI. The CDR3 spans 17 residues. The CDR3 DNA reads TGCGCCAGCAGTGAGTTGTTGGGTTGGGCGAACGATTCACCCCTCCACTTT. Its translation: CASSELLGWANDSPLHF.